The TCR beta chain under discussion was sequenced for a study of cytomegalovirus exposure and HLA in healthy donors. Turning to the study itself: Clustering assigned about four fifths of the approximately 400 genotyped donors to the Caucasian-associated ancestry cluster. Points from the study as a whole: It was reportedly the case that the classifier diagnosed cytomegalovirus status with high specificity and sensitivity. Cytomegalovirus association was assigned to over 150 TCR beta chains.

CDR3 length equals 14 residues. V gave up 2 bases and J gave up 10 bases; unmatched junction bases: 10. CDR1 and CDR2 (germline): GTSNPN, SVGIG (reference sequence). In this sample, this clone turned up a few times. Its cognate antigen is unknown. Donors were ostensibly healthy at sampling, although undocumented immune exposures were probable. The PCR ran on 60 Vbeta and 13 Jbeta primers. Repertoires were generated with immunoSEQ multiplex PCR, while TCRdb's copy carries only in-frame clones and drops some. The data show about 170,000 clones, roughly 70% seen once. The sequencing input was PBMCs. The TCR originated in a woman aged 18-29 years in good health and CMV-seropositive. J is TRBJ1-4 and V is TRBV30; 7 nucleotides agree with TRBD1. The CDR3 DNA follows: TGTGCCTGGAGTTTAGGACAGGACGGGGGAAAACTGTTTTTT. Its translation: CAWSLGQDGGKLFF. The variable domain in full, with the rest retrieved from reference TRBV30 and TRBJ1-4, is SQTIHQWPATLVQPVGSPLSLECTVEGTSNPNLYWYRQAAGRGLQLLFYSVGIGQISSEVPQNLSASRPQDRQFILSSKKLLLSDSGFYLCAWSLGQDGGKLFFGSGTQLSVL.